This T cell receptor (beta chain) comes out of a study of T cell responses to AZD1222 COVID-19 vaccine. Study-level results: It should be noted that donors were predominantly white British and more often female, and clonal diversity was possibly underestimated. CD4 TCRs covered the whole spike, strongest at regions 160-218 and 743-854.

In the case of this clone: Its cognate antigen is unknown.

Some clones are missing from TCRdb's copy, which holds only in-frame ones; the method was immunoSEQ multiplex PCR. The sample has roughly 150,000 clones, 90% seen once. The sample was peripheral blood, taken 28 days after the second AZD1222 dose. The receptor's source is an adult who received the AZD1222 COVID-19 vaccine.

This CDR3 is CASSRVVRGETQYF. CDR3 coding DNA: TGTGCCAGCAGCCGGGTTGTTCGGGGGGAGACCCAGTACTTC. V is TRBV7-9 and J is TRBJ2-5; tentatively, D is TRBD2 (6 bases). CDR3 length equals 14 residues. Trimming took off 5 bases at V and 5 bases at J, with 15 bases between the two ends. CDR1 and CDR2 from the germline V gene are SEHNR and FQNEAQ (reference sequence).